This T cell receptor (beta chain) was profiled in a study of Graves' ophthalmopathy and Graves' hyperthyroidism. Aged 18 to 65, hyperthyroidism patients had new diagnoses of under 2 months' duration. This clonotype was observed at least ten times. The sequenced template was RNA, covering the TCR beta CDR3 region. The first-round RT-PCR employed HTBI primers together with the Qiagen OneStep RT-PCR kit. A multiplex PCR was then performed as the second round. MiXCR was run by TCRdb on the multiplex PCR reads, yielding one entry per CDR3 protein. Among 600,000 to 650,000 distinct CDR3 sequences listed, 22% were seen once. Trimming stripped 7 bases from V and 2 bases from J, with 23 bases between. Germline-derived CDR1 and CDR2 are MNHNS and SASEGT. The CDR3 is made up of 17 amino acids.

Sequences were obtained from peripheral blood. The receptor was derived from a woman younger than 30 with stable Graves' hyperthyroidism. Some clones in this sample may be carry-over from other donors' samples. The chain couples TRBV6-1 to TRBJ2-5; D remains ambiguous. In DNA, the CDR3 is TGTGCCAGCATAATATCGTTGCAGGAGTTACGGCAAGAGACCCAGTACTTC. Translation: CASIISLQELRQETQYF.